The clone carrying this T cell receptor beta chain was counted at least ten times. CDR3 length: 14 residues. The V segment lost 6 bases and the J segment 8 bases; nucleotides outside the gene matches: 7. This entry is derived from a study of T-cell reconstitution after alpha-beta-depleted transplantation in children. Library preparation (for TCRbeta) was performed with unique molecular identifiers. Each CDR3 protein gets one entry after TCRdb re-called the PCR reads with MiXCR. The sample gives some 76,000 distinct CDR3 sequences, about a tenth of which show up once; over 10% is in the top ten. The sample in question was PBMCs, obtained before TCRalphabeta/CD19-depleted stem cell transplant. This chain joins TRBV12-3 or TRBV12-4 and TRBJ1-4, with 9 bases identical to TRBD1. The receptor was derived from a boy younger than 18 with acute myeloid leukemia, due to receive a stem cell transplant. This CDR3 reads CASSPTGGREKLFF. The CDR3 nucleotides are TGTGCCAGCAGCCCGACAGGGGGTAGGGAAAAACTGTTTTTT.